This T cell receptor beta chain is drawn from a study of cytomegalovirus exposure and HLA in healthy donors. Overall study results and limits: For most TCR beta V segments, an earlier analysis put the productive rate at about 87% or about 30% of the time. An analysis that was carried out later associated 16,951 TCR beta sequences with HLA alleles at 0.05 false discovery rate. It has been reported that TCR beta sequences accurately predicted the HLA-A and HLA-B alleles of most subjects. Later analysis demonstrated an association between a missense DCLRE1C variant and TCR beta V- and J-gene trimming.

A word on this clone: As yet, its antigen is unknown.

This PCR relied on a set of 60 Vbeta primers and 13 Jbeta primers. The data were produced by immunoSEQ multiplex PCR, yet TCRdb's version contains in-frame clones alone and is incomplete. The sample consists of 120,000 or so clones, around three quarters of them appearing once. CDR3 length: 17 amino acids. Trimming shortened V by 4 bases and J by 4 bases, and 20 bases separated the two germline ends. CDR1 is MNHNS and CDR2 is SASEGT in the germline V gene. J is TRBJ1-3 and V is TRBV6-1; D remains ambiguous. Sequencing used PBMCs. This TCR was sampled from a female donor in good health and CMV-seronegative. The CDR3 sequence: CASSAPGTYLSGNTIYF. CDR3 bases: TGTGCCAGCAGTGCTCCGGGAACCTATCTGTCCGGAAACACCATATATTTT.